A single T cell receptor beta chain is shown here with its context. What it binds is not known. Clones were read by immunoSEQ multiplex PCR, and TCRdb kept only the in-frame ones, dropping some. Of roughly 2.2 million clones in the sample, just over 90% were seen once. The entry originates in a study of shared clonotypes between healthy human individuals. On the study more broadly: Donors, aged 18 to 49, were two women and three men. CD8 memory received one plate per donor, CD8 naive two, CD4 memory three and CD4 naive three.

Notes on the study in general: Generation of non-shared clonotypes was less probable than generation of clonotypes shared by all four donors. Expectations were that clonotype sharing among donors would be affected by sequencing depth.

The sequence was collected from a man between 18 and 29 years old in good health. Some clones in this sample may be carry-over from other donors' samples. Sequencing was done on a sample of naive CD4+ T cells from PBMCs. Stated subset: CD45RA+ positively selected.

This chain's CDR3 is CASSEARTGVYEQYF. CDR3 nucleotides: TGTGCCAGCAGTGAGGCCCGGACAGGGGTCTACGAGCAGTACTTC. This rearrangement joins TRBV2 to TRBJ2-7; 9 bases align to TRBD1. This CDR3 spans 15 amino acids. Germline V gene sequence: CDR1 SNHLY, CDR2 FYNNEI. V dropped 3 bases and J dropped 3; count of bases not matched to a gene: 6.